This T cell receptor beta chain was identified during a study of T cell repertoires in cytomegalovirus infection. Whole-study context: Public TCR beta signatures provided an indication of both CMV infection and a matching HLA type.

The V gene's germline CDR1 is MNHGY and CDR2 SAAAGT. The CDR3 is 15 amino acids. V lost 5 bases, J lost 0 bases, and 7 bases stayed unmatched. As regards this clonotype: Antigen specificity is unknown.

TCRdb reprocessed the reads with MiXCR, giving one entry per CDR3 protein. The sample has 230,000 or so distinct CDR3 sequences, 35% to 45% seen once. The source was CD8+ T cells from cultured PBMCs, collected from culture after CMV antigen stimulation. The chain is built from TRBV6-8 and TRBJ2-7, with 7 bases matching TRBD2. This TCR was sampled from a human donor in good health (CMV status not recorded). Some clones in this sample may be carry-over from other donors' samples. The CDR3 DNA follows: TGTGCCAGCAGTACAGTCCGGGACTACTCCTACGAGCAGTACTTC. Protein: CASSTVRDYSYEQYF.